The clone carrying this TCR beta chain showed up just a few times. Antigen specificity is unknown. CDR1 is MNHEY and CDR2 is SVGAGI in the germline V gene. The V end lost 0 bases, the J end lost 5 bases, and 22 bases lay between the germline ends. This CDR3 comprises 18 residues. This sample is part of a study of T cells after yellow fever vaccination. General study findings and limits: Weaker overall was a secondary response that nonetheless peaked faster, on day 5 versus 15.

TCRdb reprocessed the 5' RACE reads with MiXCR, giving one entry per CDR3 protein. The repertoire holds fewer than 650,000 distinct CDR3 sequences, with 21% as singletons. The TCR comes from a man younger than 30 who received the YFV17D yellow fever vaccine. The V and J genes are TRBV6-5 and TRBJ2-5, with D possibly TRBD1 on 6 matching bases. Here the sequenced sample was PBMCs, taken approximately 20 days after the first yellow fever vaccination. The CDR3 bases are TGTGCCAGCAGTTACTCGGGCAGGGGCTTGAATCTTGGTGAGACCCAGTACTTC. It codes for CASSYSGRGLNLGETQYF.